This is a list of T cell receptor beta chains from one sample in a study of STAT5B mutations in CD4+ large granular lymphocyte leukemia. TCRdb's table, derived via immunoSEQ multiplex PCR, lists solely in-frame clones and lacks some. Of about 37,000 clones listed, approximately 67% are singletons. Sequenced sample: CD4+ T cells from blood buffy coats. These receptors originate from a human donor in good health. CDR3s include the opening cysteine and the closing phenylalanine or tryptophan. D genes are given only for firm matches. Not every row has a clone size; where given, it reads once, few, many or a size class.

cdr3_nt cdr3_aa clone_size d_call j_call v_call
TGCGCCAGCAGTCAATTAGACAGGGGCCTCAATCAGCCCCAGCATTTT CASSQLDRGLNQPQHF . TRBD1 TRBJ1-5 TRBV23-1
TGTGCCAGCTCGGCCAACAGGGATAATGAGCAGTTCTTC CASSANRDNEQFF . . TRBJ2-1 TRBV18
TGTGCCAGCAGCCGGGAGGGGCGGGGGTTTACAGATACGCAGTATTTT CASSREGRGFTDTQYF once TRBD2 TRBJ2-3 TRBV7-3
TGTGCCAGTAGTATAGACCCCGGTCCGGGGGGCTATGGCTACACCTTC CASSIDPGPGGYGYTF once . TRBJ1-2 TRBV19
TGTGCCAGCAGTCCCCAGGGACAGGGGGCTCCCTATGGCTACACCTTC CASSPQGQGAPYGYTF . TRBD1 TRBJ1-2 TRBV27
TGTGCCAGCAGTGTACAGCATTATAGCAATCAGCCCCAGCATTTT CASSVQHYSNQPQHF . . TRBJ1-5 TRBV6-1
TGCGCCAGCAGCCAGAGTGGGGGGGCAAACACTGAAGCTTTCTTT CASSQSGGANTEAFF . . TRBJ1-1 TRBV5-1
TGTGCCAGCAGCCCGGATGGGTACGGCGGAAACTATGGCTACACCTTC CASSPDGYGGNYGYTF once . TRBJ1-2 TRBV5-8
TGCAGCGTTGCTTTGTTGAACACTGAAGCTTTCTTT CSVALLNTEAFF . . TRBJ1-1 TRBV29-1
TGTGCCAGCAGCTTTGTGGGACAGAGCACAGATACGCAGTATTTT CASSFVGQSTDTQYF . TRBD1 TRBJ2-3 TRBV11-2
TGTGCCACCAGCAGAGATCCCCGGCAGGGGGCTTCGACGCAGCCCCAGCATTTT CATSRDPRQGASTQPQHF . TRBD1 TRBJ1-5 TRBV15
TGTGCCAGCAGCTCCACCCCCGGGGGGCTAACCGAGCAGTACTTC CASSSTPGGLTEQYF . . TRBJ2-7 TRBV7-8
TGTGCCAGCAGCTACGGACAGGCTAATTCACCCCTCCACTTT CASSYGQANSPLHF . TRBD1 TRBJ1-6 TRBV7-9
TGTGCCAGCTCACCAGCTCTAGCGGCTTCCTACAATGAGCAGTTCTTC CASSPALAASYNEQFF . TRBD2 TRBJ2-1 TRBV18
TGCGCCAGCAGTGACCGGGGACTAGCGGGGGGTCCGTCCCTCCGGGATACGCAGTATTTT CASSDRGLAGGPSLRDTQYF . TRBD2 TRBJ2-3 TRBV10-1
TGTGCCACCAGCAGGGACAGCTTCGTGGCGGTGTTGGGCTACACCTTC CATSRDSFVAVLGYTF . . TRBJ1-2 TRBV15
TGCAGCGTCCAAAGGGCAAGGAACACCGGGGAGCTGTTTTTT CSVQRARNTGELFF . . TRBJ2-2 TRBV29-1
TGTGCCAGCAGGATATACGGGGTAGGTCAGGGAGGGAGTAATGGCTACACCTTC CASRIYGVGQGGSNGYTF . . TRBJ1-2 TRBV21-1
TGTGCCAGCAGCCCCGAGGGGGGGAACACTGAAGCTTTCTTT CASSPEGGNTEAFF . . TRBJ1-1 TRBV7-2
TGCGCCAGCAGCCAAGATCATCCGGGGGCAGGTGGAAACACCATATATTTT CASSQDHPGAGGNTIYF . . TRBJ1-3 TRBV4-1
TGCGCCAGCAGCTCCCGGGGGGCTGAAAAACTGTTTTTT CASSSRGAEKLFF . . TRBJ1-4 TRBV4-3
TGTGCCAGTAGTAGGGGACTAGCGGGGTATTCCTACAATGAGCAGTTCTTC CASSRGLAGYSYNEQFF few TRBD2 TRBJ2-1 TRBV19
TGTGCCAGCTCACCAAGGGCTAGCGGGGGGTCCCCGTCCTACAATGAGCAGTTCTTC CASSPRASGGSPSYNEQFF . TRBD2 TRBJ2-1 TRBV18
TGTGCCAGCGCGGGGACTGTCACAGATACGCAGTATTTT CASAGTVTDTQYF . . TRBJ2-3 TRBV19
TGTGCCAGCAGCCAACTAGCGGGGGCCTACAATGAGCAGTTCTTC CASSQLAGAYNEQFF . TRBD2 TRBJ2-1 TRBV14
TGTGCCAGCAAGGAATCCCGAGCGGGGAGACCAAATGAGCAGTTCTTC CASKESRAGRPNEQFF . TRBD2 TRBJ2-1 TRBV7-2
TGTGCCAGCAGGGAGGGAGGGGGTGCCTACGAGCAGTACTTC CASREGGGAYEQYF . . TRBJ2-7 TRBV6-1
TGCGCCAGCAGCCAAGAGTTACAGGCCCTCGCCTATACGCAGTATTTT CASSQELQALAYTQYF . . TRBJ2-3 TRBV4-1
TGTGCCACCAGCAGAGATCGTTCAGGGCAGGGGGCGAGCGGCTACACCTTC CATSRDRSGQGASGYTF few TRBD1 TRBJ1-2 TRBV15
TGTGCCAGCTCCCACGGACGCAATGAGCAGTTCTTC CASSHGRNEQFF . . TRBJ2-1 TRBV18
TGTGCCAGCTCCAATCGCGGGGGGGCCTCCGAGCAGTACTTC CASSNRGGASEQYF few TRBD2 TRBJ2-7 TRBV6-5
TGTGCCAGCAGCTCCAGACGGACAGCCTACGAGCAGTACTTC CASSSRRTAYEQYF . . TRBJ2-7 TRBV7-2
TGTGCCAGCAGCAACCGGGACGGACCCTACGAGCAGTACTTC CASSNRDGPYEQYF . . TRBJ2-7 TRBV11-3
TGTGCCAGCAGTAGTGGGTCAGATACGCAGTATTTT CASSSGSDTQYF . . TRBJ2-3 TRBV25-1
TGTGCCAGCAGCTACGGACAGGGGTCCTACGAGCAGTACTTC CASSYGQGSYEQYF once TRBD1 TRBJ2-7 TRBV13
TGTGCCAGCAGCTCAGGTCTAGGTCAGCCCCAGCATTTT CASSSGLGQPQHF . . TRBJ1-5 TRBV7-3
TGTGCCAGCAGCCCCAGAGGAGCCGGGGGCGCGGGTGCCGGGGAGCTGTTTTTT CASSPRGAGGAGAGELFF once . TRBJ2-2 TRBV7-6
TGTGCCAGCAGCTCGGACAGCCCGGGGGGCTACACCTTC CASSSDSPGGYTF . . TRBJ1-2 TRBV28
TGTGCCACCAGCAAGGGATGGGACCCTTCCTACAATGAGCAGTTCTTC CATSKGWDPSYNEQFF . . TRBJ2-1 TRBV15
TGTGCCAGCAGTTACTCTAGGGCCAGGGGATCGGGCTACACCTTC CASSYSRARGSGYTF . . TRBJ1-2 TRBV6-5
TGTGCCAGCAGAAGGGAGGGGCGCTCCTACAATGAGCAGTTCTTC CASRREGRSYNEQFF . TRBD2 TRBJ2-1 TRBV6-1
TGTGCCGCCAATACGGGGGGTACTAATGAAAAACTGTTTTTT CAANTGGTNEKLFF . . TRBJ1-4 TRBV2
TGTGCCAGCAGCCCGACTAGCGGGGTCACAGATACGCAGTATTTT CASSPTSGVTDTQYF once TRBD2 TRBJ2-3 TRBV7-3
TGTGCCAGCAGCTACACTAGCTTGGGCACAGATACGCAGTATTTT CASSYTSLGTDTQYF . . TRBJ2-3 TRBV7-3
TGTGCCAGCAACCAACAGGGCGTGATGACTGAAGCTTTCTTT CASNQQGVMTEAFF . . TRBJ1-1 TRBV7-2
TGTGCCAGCAGCGTAGGAGGTAGCGGGGGACCACAAGAGACCCAGTACTTC CASSVGGSGGPQETQYF . TRBD2 TRBJ2-5 TRBV9
TGCGCCAGCAGCTTGACGCCCAACTCTGGAAACACCATATATTTT CASSLTPNSGNTIYF . . TRBJ1-3 TRBV5-1
TGTGCCAGTAGTATAGGAGGGCAGGGGGCTAGGATTCGGTTT CASSIGGQGARIRF . TRBD1 TRBJ1-5 TRBV19
TGTGCCAGCAGTTGGTTGGGGGAGACCCAGTACTTC CASSWLGETQYF . . TRBJ2-5 TRBV28